The rows below give T cell receptor beta chains drawn from one sample of a study of spatial heterogeneity in lung cancer. TCRdb reprocessed the 5' RACE reads via MiXCR and lists one record per CDR3 protein. The sample consists of 4,000 or so distinct CDR3 sequences, over 9% of them appearing once. The sequencing used lung tumor tissue, collected at surgery. All receptors derive from a male donor with early-stage non-small cell lung cancer. CDR3s include the opening cysteine and the closing phenylalanine or tryptophan. The order of the fields is clone size, V gene, D gene, J gene, CDR3 DNA, CDR3 protein. The D gene is left open where the match is weak. Sizes are listed as once, few, many, or a class for an expanded clone.

size: medium-sized; V: TRBV19; D: TRBD1; J: TRBJ2-1; DNA: TGTGCCAGTAGTCCACCAGACAGGGGGGGCAATGAGCAGTTCTTC; CDR3: CASSPPDRGGNEQFF
size: many; V: TRBV5-8; D: NA; J: TRBJ2-4; DNA: TGTGCCAGCAGCTTGGACTCCTTAAACATTCAGTACTTC; CDR3: CASSLDSLNIQYF
size: medium-sized; V: TRBV13; D: NA; J: TRBJ1-6; DNA: TGTGCCAGCAGCCCAAGGACATCTTATAATTCACCCCTCCACTTT; CDR3: CASSPRTSYNSPLHF
size: medium-sized; V: TRBV7-9; D: NA; J: TRBJ2-7; DNA: TGTGCCAGCAGCCCATTATCGGGTGAGCAGTACTTC; CDR3: CASSPLSGEQYF
size: many; V: TRBV12-3/TRBV12-4; D: NA; J: TRBJ2-6; DNA: TGTGCCAGCAGTTTACTGGGTACTGGGGCCAACGTCCTGACTTTC; CDR3: CASSLLGTGANVLTF
size: many; V: TRBV7-9; D: TRBD2; J: TRBJ2-7; DNA: TGTGCCAGCAGCCCCAGAGGCGGGAGTCAGGTCTACGAGCAGTACTTC; CDR3: CASSPRGGSQVYEQYF
size: medium-sized; V: TRBV12-3/TRBV12-4; D: TRBD1; J: TRBJ1-2; DNA: TGTGCCAGCAGTTGGGTCGACAGGGCTGAGGGCTACACCTTC; CDR3: CASSWVDRAEGYTF
size: medium-sized; V: TRBV20-1; D: NA; J: TRBJ1-4; DNA: TGCAGTGCTCCAGGAGCCCTCAATGAAAAACTGTTTTTT; CDR3: CSAPGALNEKLFF
size: large; V: TRBV28; D: TRBD1; J: TRBJ2-7; DNA: TGTGCCAGCATCCTTCAAGGACAGGGGGCCTACGAGCAGTACTTC; CDR3: CASILQGQGAYEQYF
size: medium-sized; V: TRBV29-1; D: NA; J: TRBJ2-5; DNA: TGCAGCGGCACCCGGGGGCAAGAGACCCAGTACTTC; CDR3: CSGTRGQETQYF
size: few; V: TRBV29-1; D: NA; J: TRBJ1-1; DNA: TGCAGCGTTGGTCGGCAGGTGAACACTGAAGCTTTCTTT; CDR3: CSVGRQVNTEAFF
size: many; V: TRBV11-2; D: NA; J: TRBJ2-1; DNA: TGTGCCAGCAGCCCTATGGGGGTCACCTACAATGAGCAGTTCTTC; CDR3: CASSPMGVTYNEQFF
size: large; V: TRBV12-5; D: NA; J: TRBJ2-7; DNA: TGTGCTAGTGGTCCCGACAGCTACGAGCAGTACTTC; CDR3: CASGPDSYEQYF
size: medium-sized; V: TRBV23-1; D: NA; J: TRBJ2-7; DNA: TGCGCCAGCAGTCAGGGCACCGGGCAGGAGGTCCACGAGCAGTACTTC; CDR3: CASSQGTGQEVHEQYF
size: few; V: TRBV29-1; D: NA; J: TRBJ2-3; DNA: TGCAGCGTTGACAGGCCCCAGGGCACAGATACGCAGTATTTT; CDR3: CSVDRPQGTDTQYF